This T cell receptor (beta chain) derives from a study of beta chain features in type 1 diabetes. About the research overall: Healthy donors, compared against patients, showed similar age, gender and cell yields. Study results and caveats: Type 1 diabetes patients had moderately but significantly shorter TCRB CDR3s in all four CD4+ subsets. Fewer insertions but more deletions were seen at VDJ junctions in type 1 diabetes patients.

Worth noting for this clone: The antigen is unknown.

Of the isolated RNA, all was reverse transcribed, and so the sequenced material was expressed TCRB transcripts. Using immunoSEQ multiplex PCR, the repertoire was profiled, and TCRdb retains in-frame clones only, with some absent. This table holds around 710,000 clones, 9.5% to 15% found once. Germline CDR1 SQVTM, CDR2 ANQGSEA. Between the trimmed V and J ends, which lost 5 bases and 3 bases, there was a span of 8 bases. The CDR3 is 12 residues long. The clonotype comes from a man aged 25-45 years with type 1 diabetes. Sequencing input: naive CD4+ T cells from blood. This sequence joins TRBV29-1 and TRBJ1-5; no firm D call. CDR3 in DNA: TGCAGCGTTTCTGAGTACAATCAGCCCCAGCATTTT. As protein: CSVSEYNQPQHF.